This TCR beta chain was recovered during a study of cytomegalovirus exposure and HLA in healthy donors. Background on the study: A later analysis reported the same platform for the 110 or so validation repertoires and the 500 to 700 first-cohort repertoires.

The CDR3 contains 13 residues. CDR1 and CDR2 from the germline V gene are MNHNY and SVGAGI (reference sequence). V dropped 2 bases and J dropped 2 bases, with 7 bases sitting between them. Findings and limits, study-wide: According to reports, the classifier identified cytomegalovirus status with high specificity and sensitivity. In vitro experiments confirmed that three CMV-associated chains were specific for CMV antigens. The study listed roughly 150 cytomegalovirus-associated TCR beta chains.

Remarks on this clone: No antigen is known for it.

Data came from immunoSEQ multiplex PCR; TCRdb stores just in-frame clones and leaves some out. The table records 110,000 to 150,000 clones, around 90% of them present only once. The receptor comes from a woman between 25 and 40 years old in good health and CMV-seropositive. The sequenced material came from PBMCs. This sequence joins TRBV6-6 and TRBJ2-7; a weak D match, TRBD1 (5 bases). The CDR3 is CASSYETAYEQYF. The CDR3 DNA reads TGTGCCAGCAGTTACGAGACAGCCTACGAGCAGTACTTC.